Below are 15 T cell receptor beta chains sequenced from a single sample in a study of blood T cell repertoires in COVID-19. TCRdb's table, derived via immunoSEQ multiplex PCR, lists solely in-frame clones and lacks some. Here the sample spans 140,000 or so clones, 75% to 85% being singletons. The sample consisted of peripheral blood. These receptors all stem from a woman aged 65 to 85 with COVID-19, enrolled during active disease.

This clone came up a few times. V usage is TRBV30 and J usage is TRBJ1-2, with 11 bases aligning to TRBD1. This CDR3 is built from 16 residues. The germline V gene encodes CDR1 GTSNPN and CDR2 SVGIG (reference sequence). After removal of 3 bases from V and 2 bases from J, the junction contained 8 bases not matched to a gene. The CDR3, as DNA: TGTGCCTGGAGGGCGGGACAGGGGGGCAGGAACTATGGCTACACCTTC. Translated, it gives CAWRAGQGGRNYGYTF.

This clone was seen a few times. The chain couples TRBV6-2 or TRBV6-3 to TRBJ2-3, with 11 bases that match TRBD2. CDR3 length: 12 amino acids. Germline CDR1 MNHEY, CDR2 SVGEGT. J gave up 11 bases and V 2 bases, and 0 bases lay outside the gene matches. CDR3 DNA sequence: TGTGCCAGCAGTTACGGGACTAGCGGGCAGTATTTT. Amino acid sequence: CASSYGTSGQYF.

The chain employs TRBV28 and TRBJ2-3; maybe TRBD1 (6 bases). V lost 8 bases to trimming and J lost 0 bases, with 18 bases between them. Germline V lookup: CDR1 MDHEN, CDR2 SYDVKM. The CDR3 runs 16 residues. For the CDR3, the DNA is TGTGCCAGCTCTGGCGTACTGGGGGCCAGCACAGATACGCAGTATTTT. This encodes CASSGVLGASTDTQYF.

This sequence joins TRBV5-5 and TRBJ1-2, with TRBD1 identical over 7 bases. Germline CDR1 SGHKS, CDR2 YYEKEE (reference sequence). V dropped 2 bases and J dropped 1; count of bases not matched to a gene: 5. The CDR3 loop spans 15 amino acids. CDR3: CASSFRTGSNYGYTF. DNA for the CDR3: TGTGCCAGCAGCTTCAGGACAGGAAGTAACTATGGCTACACCTTC. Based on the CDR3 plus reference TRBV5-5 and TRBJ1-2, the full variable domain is DAGVTQSPTHLIKTRGQQVTLRCSPISGHKSVSWYQQVLGQGPQFIFQYYEKEERGRGNFPDRFSARQFPNYSSELNVNALLLGDSALYLCASSFRTGSNYGYTFGSGTRLTVV.

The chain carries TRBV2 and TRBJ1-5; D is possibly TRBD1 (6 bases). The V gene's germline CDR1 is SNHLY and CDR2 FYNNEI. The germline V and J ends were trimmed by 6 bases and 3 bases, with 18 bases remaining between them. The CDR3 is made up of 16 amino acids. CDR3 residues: CASSRRWQGPNQPQHF. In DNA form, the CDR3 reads TGTGCCAGCAGCCGCCGGTGGCAGGGGCCCAATCAGCCCCAGCATTTT.

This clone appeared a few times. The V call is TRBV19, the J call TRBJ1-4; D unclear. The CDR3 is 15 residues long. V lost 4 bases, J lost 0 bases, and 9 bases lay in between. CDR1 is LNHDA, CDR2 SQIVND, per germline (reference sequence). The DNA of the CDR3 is TGTGCCAGTAGTAGAGACGGGGCAACTAATGAAAAACTGTTTTTT. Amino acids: CASSRDGATNEKLFF.

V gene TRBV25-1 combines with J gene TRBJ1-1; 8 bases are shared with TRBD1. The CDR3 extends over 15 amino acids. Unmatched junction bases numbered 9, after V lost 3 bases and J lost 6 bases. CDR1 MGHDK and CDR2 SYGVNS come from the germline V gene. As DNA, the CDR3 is TGTGCCAGCAGTGACTTCCAGGGGGCAGGAGCTGAAGCTTTCTTT. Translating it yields CASSDFQGAGAEAFF.

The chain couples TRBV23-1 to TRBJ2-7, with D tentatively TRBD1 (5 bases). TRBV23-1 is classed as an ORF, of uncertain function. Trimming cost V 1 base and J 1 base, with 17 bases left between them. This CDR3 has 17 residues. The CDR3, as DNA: TGCGCCAGCAGTCAATGGGGCCCCTGCAAAGCATCCTACGAGCAGTACTTC. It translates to CASSQWGPCKASYEQYF.

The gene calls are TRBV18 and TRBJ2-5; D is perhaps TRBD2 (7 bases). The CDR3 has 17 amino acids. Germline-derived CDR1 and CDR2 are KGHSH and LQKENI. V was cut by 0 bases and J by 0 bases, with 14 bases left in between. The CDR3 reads CASSPPWRGGNQETQYF. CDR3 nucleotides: TGTGCCAGCTCACCACCGTGGAGGGGGGGAAACCAAGAGACCCAGTACTTC.

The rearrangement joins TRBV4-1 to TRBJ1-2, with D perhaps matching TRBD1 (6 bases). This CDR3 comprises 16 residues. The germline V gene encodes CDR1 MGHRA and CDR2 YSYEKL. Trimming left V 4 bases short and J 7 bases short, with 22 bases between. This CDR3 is CASSLTSTGTDPGYTF. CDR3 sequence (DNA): TGCGCCAGCAGCCTAACCTCTACAGGGACCGACCCTGGCTACACCTTC.

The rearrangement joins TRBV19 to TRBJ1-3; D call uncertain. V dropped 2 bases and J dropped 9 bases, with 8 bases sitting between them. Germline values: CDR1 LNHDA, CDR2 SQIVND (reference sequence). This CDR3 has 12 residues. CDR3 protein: CASSIRAGTIYF. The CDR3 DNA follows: TGTGCCAGTAGTATACGAGCGGGCACCATATATTTT.

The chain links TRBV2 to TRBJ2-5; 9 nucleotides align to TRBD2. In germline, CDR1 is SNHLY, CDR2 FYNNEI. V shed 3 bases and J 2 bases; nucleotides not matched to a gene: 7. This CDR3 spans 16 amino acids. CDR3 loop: CASSDLLAGLQETQYF. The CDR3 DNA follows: TGTGCCAGCAGTGATTTGCTAGCGGGGCTTCAAGAGACCCAGTACTTC.

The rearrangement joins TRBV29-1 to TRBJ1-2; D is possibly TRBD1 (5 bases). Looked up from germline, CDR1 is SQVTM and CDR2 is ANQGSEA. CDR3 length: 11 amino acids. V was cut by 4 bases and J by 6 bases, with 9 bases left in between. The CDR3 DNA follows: TGCAGCGTTGCGCAGGGAAATGGCTACACCTTC. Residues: CSVAQGNGYTF. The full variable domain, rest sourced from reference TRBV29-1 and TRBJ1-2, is SAVISQKPSRDICQRGTSLTIQCQVDSQVTMMFWYRQQPGQSLTLIATANQGSEATYESGFVIDKFPISRPNLTFSTLTVSNMSPEDSSIYLCSVAQGNGYTFGSGTRLTVV.

CDR3 amino acids: CASGESGEGYGYTF. CDR3 in DNA: TGTGCCAGCGGGGAGTCGGGGGAAGGGTATGGCTACACCTTC. This chain connects TRBV4-2 to TRBJ1-2, with a weak D call TRBD1 (5 bases). Trimming left V 8 bases short and J 5 bases short, with 18 bases between. Germline CDR1 LGHNA, CDR2 YNFKEQ. The CDR3 runs to 14 residues.

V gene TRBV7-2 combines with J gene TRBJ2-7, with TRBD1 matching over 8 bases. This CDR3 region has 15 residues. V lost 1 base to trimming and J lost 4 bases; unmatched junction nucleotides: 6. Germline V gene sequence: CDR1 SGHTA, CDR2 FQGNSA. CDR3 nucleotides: TGTGCCAGCAGCTTAGGGGTAGGGACAGGTTACGAGCAGTACTTC. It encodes CASSLGVGTGYEQYF. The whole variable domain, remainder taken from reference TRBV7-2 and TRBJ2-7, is GAGVSQSPSNKVTEKGKDVELRCDPISGHTALYWYRQSLGQGLEFLIYFQGNSAPDKSGLPSDRFSAERTGGSVSTLTIQRTQQEDSAVYLCASSLGVGTGYEQYFGPGTRLTVT.